This note documents a single T cell receptor (beta chain) sequence. The sample originates from a study of blood T cell repertoires in COVID-19. Turning to the study itself: Some COVID-19 samples were acute and others convalescent; all came from the United States, Italy and Spain. PBMCs, B-cell-depleted T cells, or T cells provided the cDNA or gDNA that made up the material.

The ends lost 4 bases at V and 4 bases at J; junction bases unmatched: 6. Germline CDR1 SGHRS, CDR2 YFSETQ. This CDR3 has 15 amino acids. Original analysis: Amplification of reference gene primers was used by the study to estimate nucleated cell counts. The protocol was immunoSEQ multiplex PCR, while the TCRdb copy is restricted to in-frame clones and leaves out a portion. V, J and clone size are taken as reported in that table, and D and trimming were inferred from the DNA itself. The repertoire holds a few hundred thousand clones, with roughly 82% as singletons. The receptor's source is a man older than 75 with acute or convalescent COVID-19. V is TRBV5-1 and J is TRBJ2-1; 9 bases align to TRBD2. The sequencing sample was made of peripheral blood. This CDR3 reads CASSQTSGLYNEQFF. CDR3 DNA: TGCGCCAGCAGCCAGACTAGCGGACTTTACAATGAGCAGTTCTTC.